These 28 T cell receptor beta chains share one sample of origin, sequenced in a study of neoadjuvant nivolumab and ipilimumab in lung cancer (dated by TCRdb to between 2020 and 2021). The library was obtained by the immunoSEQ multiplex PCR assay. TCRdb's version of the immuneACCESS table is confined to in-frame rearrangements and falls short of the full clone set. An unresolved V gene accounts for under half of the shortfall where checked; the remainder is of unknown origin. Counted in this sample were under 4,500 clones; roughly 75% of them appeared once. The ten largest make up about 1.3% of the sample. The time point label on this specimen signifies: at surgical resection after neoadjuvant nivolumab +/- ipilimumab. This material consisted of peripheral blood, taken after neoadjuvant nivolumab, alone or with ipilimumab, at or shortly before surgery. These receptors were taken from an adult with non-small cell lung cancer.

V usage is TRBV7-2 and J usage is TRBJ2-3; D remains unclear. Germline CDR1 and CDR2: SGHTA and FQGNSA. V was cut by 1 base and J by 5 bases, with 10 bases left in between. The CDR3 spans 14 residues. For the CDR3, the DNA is TGTGCCAGCAGCTTAGATGGGCTCAGAGATACGCAGTATTTT. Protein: CASSLDGLRDTQYF.

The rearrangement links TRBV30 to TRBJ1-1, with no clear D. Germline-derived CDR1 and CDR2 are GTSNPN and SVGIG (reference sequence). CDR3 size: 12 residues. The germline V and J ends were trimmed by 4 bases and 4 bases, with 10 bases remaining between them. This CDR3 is CAWTQIPTEAFF. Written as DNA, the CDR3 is TGTGCCTGGACCCAAATCCCCACTGAAGCTTTCTTT.

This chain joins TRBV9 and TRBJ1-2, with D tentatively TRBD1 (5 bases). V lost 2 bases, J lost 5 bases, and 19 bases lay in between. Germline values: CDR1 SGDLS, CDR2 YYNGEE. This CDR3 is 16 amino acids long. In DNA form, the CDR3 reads TGTGCCAGCAGCGTGTATGTAGAGGGGAGCGAGTATGGCTACACCTTC. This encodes CASSVYVEGSEYGYTF. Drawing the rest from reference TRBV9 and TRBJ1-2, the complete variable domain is DSGVTQTPKHLITATGQRVTLRCSPRSGDLSVYWYQQSLDQGLQFLIQYYNGEERAKGNILERFSAQQFPDLHSELNLSSLELGDSALYFCASSVYVEGSEYGYTFGSGTRLTVV.

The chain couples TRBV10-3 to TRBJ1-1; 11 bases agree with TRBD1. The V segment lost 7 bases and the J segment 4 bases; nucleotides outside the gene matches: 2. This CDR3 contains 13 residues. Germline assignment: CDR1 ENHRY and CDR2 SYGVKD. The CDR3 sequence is CAIIGTGGTEAFF. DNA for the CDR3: TGTGCCATCATTGGGACAGGGGGCACTGAAGCTTTCTTT.

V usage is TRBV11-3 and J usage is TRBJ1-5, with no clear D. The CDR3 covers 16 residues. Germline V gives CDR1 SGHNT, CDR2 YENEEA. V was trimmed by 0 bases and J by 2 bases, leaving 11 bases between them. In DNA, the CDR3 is TGTGCCAGCAGCTTAGAGGGGTCAGAATGCAATCAGCCCCAGCATTTT. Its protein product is CASSLEGSECNQPQHF.

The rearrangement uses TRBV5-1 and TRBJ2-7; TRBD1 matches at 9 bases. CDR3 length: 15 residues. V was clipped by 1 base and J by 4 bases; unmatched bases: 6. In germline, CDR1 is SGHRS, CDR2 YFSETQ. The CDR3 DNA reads TGCGCCAGCAGCTTGACTCCGGGACAGGGTTACGAGCAGTACTTC. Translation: CASSLTPGQGYEQYF.

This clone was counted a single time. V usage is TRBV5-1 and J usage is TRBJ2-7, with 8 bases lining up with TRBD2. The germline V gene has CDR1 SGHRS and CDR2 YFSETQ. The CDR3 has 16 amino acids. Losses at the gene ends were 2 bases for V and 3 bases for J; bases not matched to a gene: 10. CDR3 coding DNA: TGCGCCAGCAGCTTCGACGGGGGGGCCGTCGGCTACGAGCAGTACTTC. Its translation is CASSFDGGAVGYEQYF.

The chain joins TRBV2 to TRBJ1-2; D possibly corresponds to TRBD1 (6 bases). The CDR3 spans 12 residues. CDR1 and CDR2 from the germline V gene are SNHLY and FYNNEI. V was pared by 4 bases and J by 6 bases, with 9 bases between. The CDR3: CASSGEGDGYTF. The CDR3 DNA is TGTGCCAGCAGTGGTGAGGGGGATGGCTACACCTTC.

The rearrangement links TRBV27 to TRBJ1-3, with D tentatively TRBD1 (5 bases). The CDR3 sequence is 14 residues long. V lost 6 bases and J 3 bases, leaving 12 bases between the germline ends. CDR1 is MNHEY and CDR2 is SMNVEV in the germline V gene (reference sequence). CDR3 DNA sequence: TGTGCCAGCAGCCTACTAGGGGTTGGAAACACCATATATTTT. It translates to CASSLLGVGNTIYF.

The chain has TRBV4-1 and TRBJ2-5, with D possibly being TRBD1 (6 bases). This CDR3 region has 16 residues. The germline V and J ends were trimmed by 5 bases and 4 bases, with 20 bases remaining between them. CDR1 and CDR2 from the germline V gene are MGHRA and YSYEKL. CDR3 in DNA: TGCGCCAGCAGCTTCCGGGACACCTTACTGGGAGAGACCCAGTACTTC. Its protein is CASSFRDTLLGETQYF.

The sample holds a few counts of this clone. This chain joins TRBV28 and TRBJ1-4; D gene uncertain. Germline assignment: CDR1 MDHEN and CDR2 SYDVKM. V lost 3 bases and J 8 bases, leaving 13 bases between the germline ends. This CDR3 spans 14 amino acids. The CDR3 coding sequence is TGTGCCAGCAGTTTCTCGGCCTTGGGGGAAAAACTGTTTTTT. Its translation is CASSFSALGEKLFF.

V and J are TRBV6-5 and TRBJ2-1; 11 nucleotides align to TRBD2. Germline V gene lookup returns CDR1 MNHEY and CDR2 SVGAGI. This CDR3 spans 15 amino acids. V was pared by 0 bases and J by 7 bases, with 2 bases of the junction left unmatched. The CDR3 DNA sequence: TGTGCCAGCAGTTACTCGGCTAGCGGGAGGAATGAGCAGTTCTTC. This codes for CASSYSASGRNEQFF.

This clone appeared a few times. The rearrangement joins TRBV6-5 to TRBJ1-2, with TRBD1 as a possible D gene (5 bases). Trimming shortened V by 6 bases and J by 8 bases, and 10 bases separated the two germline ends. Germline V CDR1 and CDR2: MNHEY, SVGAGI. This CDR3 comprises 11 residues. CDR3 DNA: TGTGCCAGCAGACGCGGGGGGGGCTACACCTTC. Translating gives CASRRGGGYTF.

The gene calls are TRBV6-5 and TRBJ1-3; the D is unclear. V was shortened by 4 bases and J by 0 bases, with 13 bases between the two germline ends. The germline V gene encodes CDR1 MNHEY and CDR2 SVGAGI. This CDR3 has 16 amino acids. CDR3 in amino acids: CASSSTPPFSGNTIYF. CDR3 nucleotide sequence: TGTGCCAGCAGTTCCACCCCCCCCTTCTCTGGAAACACCATATATTTT.

The CDR3 DNA follows: TGTGCCAGCAGTTTGCAGGGGGATGAAAAACTGTTTTTT. Its translation is CASSLQGDEKLFF. The chain combines TRBV27 with TRBJ1-4, with TRBD1 matching 7 bases. This CDR3 region has 13 residues. The germline gives CDR1 MNHEY, CDR2 SMNVEV (reference sequence). J lost 6 bases, V lost 3 bases, and 1 base had no gene match.

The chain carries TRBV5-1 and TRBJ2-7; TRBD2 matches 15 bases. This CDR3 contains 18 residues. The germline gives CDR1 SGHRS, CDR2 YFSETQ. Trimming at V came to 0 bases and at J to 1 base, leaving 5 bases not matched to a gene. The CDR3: CASSLVGLAGGGSYEQYF. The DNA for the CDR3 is TGCGCCAGCAGCTTGGTAGGACTAGCGGGAGGGGGGTCCTACGAGCAGTACTTC.

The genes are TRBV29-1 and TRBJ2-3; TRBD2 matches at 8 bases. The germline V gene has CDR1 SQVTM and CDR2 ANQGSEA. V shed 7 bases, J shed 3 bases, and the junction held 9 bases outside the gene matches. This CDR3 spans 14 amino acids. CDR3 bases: TGCAGCGGCTTAAGCGGGAGAGGTACAGATACGCAGTATTTT. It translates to CSGLSGRGTDTQYF.

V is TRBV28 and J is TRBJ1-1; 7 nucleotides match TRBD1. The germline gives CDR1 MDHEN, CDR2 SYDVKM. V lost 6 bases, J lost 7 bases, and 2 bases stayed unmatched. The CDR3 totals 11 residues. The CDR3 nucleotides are TGTGCCAGCAGGTGGGACAGTGAAGCTTTCTTT. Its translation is CASRWDSEAFF.

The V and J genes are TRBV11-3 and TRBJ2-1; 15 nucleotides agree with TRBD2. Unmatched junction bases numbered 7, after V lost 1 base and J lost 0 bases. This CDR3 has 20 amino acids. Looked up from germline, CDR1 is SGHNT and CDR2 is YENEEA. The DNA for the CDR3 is TGTGCCAGCAGCTTAGGGTCCTGGACTAGCGGGAGGGCCTCCTACAATGAGCAGTTCTTC. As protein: CASSLGSWTSGRASYNEQFF.

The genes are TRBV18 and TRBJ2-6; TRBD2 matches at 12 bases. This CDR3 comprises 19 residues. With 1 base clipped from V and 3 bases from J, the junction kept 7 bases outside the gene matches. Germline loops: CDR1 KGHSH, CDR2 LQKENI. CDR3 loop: CASSPQASGRASGANVLTF. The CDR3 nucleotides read TGTGCCAGCTCACCACAGGCTAGCGGGAGGGCAAGTGGGGCCAACGTCCTGACTTTC. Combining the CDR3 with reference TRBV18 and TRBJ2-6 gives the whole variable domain NAGVMQNPRHLVRRRGQEARLRCSPMKGHSHVYWYRQLPEEGLKFMVYLQKENIIDESGMPKERFSAEFPKEGPSILRIQQVVRGDSAAYFCASSPQASGRASGANVLTFGAGSRLTVL.

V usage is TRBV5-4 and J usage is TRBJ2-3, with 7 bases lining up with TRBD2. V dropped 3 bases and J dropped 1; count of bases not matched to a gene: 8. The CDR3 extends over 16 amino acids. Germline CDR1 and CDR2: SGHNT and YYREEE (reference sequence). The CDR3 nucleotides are TGTGCCAGCAGCTCGTCAGCGGGGCGCCGCACAGATACGCAGTATTTT. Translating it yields CASSSSAGRRTDTQYF.

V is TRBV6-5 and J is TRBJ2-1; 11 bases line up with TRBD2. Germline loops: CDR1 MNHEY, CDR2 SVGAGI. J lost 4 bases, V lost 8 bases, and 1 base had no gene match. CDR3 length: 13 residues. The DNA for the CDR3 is TGTGCCAGCGGGACTAGCGGTTACAATGAGCAGTTCTTC. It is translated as CASGTSGYNEQFF.

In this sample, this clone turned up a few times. CDR3 DNA: TGTGCCAGCAGACTCCGACTAGCGGGAGGGCCTGTGGAGCTGTTTTTT. It is translated as CASRLRLAGGPVELFF. V is TRBV27 and J is TRBJ2-2; TRBD2 aligns across 14 bases. Germline CDR1 is MNHEY and CDR2 is SMNVEV (reference sequence). Trimming took 6 bases from V and 10 from J; bases not matched to a gene: 10. CDR3 size: 16 residues.

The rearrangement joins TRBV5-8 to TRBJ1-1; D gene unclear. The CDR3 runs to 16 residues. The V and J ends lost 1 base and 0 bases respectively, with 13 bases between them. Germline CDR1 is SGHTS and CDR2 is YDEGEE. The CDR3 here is CASSLFGQLMNTEAFF. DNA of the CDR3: TGTGCCAGCAGCTTGTTCGGCCAGCTGATGAACACTGAAGCTTTCTTT. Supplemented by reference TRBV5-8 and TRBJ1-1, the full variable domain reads EAGVTQSPTHLIKTRGQQATLRCSPISGHTSVYWYQQALGLGLQFLLWYDEGEERNRGNFPPRFSGRQFPNYSSELNVNALELEDSALYLCASSLFGQLMNTEAFFGQGTRLTVV.

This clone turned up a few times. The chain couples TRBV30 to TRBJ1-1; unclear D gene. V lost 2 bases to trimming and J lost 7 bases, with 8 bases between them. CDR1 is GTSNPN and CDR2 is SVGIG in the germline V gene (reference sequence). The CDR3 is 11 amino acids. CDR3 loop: CAWSPGFEAFF. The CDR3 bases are TGTGCCTGGAGTCCCGGCTTTGAAGCTTTCTTT.

The CDR3 loop is CASSVVLAGEQFF. Written as DNA, the CDR3 is TGTGCCAGCAGCGTGGTCCTAGCGGGTGAGCAGTTCTTC. The chain carries TRBV9 and TRBJ2-1; 8 bases map to TRBD2. CDR1 SGDLS and CDR2 YYNGEE come from the germline V gene. With 2 bases clipped from V and 9 bases from J, the junction kept 4 bases outside the gene matches. The CDR3 is 13 amino acids.

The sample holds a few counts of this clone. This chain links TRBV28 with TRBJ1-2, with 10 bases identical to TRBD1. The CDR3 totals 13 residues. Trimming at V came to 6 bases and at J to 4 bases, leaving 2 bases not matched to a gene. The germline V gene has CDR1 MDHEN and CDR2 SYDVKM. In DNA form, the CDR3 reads TGTGCCAGCAGGCGGGACAGGGGCTATGGCTACACCTTC. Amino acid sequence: CASRRDRGYGYTF.

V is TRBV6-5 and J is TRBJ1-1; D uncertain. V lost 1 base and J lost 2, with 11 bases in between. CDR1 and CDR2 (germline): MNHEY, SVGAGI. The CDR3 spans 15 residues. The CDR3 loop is CASSYFPGGNTEAFF. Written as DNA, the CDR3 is TGTGCCAGCAGTTACTTCCCGGGCGGAAACACTGAAGCTTTCTTT.